A few counts support the clone carrying this T cell receptor beta chain. Cryopreserved PBMCs yielded about 2 micrograms of genomic DNA for TCR beta libraries. Profiled with immunoSEQ multiplex PCR; TCRdb holds only in-frame clones, not every one. The sample has roughly 200,000 clones; more than 70% are singletons. The entry originates in a study of cytotoxic CD8 clonotypes in ibrutinib-treated CLL. Study background: Included were roughly ten relapsed/refractory and about 15 treatment-naive patients, of whom approximately 18 were IGHV unmutated. Response samples followed a median approximately 13 months of treatment, range 6 to 36.

CDR1 MGHRA and CDR2 YSYEKL come from the germline V gene. The V end was cut by 1 base, the J end by 4 bases, with 11 bases between. The CDR3 consists of 15 residues. The chain combines TRBV4-1 with TRBJ1-3, with a possible D match to TRBD1 (6 bases). The TCR sequence derives from a human donor with chronic lymphocytic leukemia. Here the sequenced sample was PBMCs, taken after 12 months of ibrutinib treatment. The DNA of the CDR3 is TGCGCCAGCAGCCAAGGAGTAGGGGGAGGAAACACCATATATTTT. Translation: CASSQGVGGGNTIYF.